Below are 23 T cell receptor beta chains sequenced from a single sample in a study of blood T cell repertoires in COVID-19. TCRdb's table, derived via immunoSEQ multiplex PCR, lists solely in-frame clones and lacks some. The sample contains 55,000 to 80,000 clones, roughly nine tenths of which appear only once. The sample comprised peripheral blood. Every receptor here comes from an older man with acute or convalescent COVID-19.

The chain links TRBV5-1 to TRBJ1-3; D perhaps matches TRBD1 (6 bases). The CDR3 loop spans 16 amino acids. The germline V gene encodes CDR1 SGHRS and CDR2 YFSETQ. Trimming took off 0 bases at V and 3 bases at J, with 13 bases between the two ends. The CDR3 is CASSLAGQRFGNTIYF. DNA for the CDR3: TGCGCCAGCAGCTTGGCGGGACAAAGATTTGGAAACACCATATATTTT.

This chain uses TRBV12-3 or TRBV12-4 with TRBJ1-2; 8 bases agree with TRBD1. The CDR3 totals 13 residues. The trim removed 6 bases at V and 7 bases at J, leaving 7 bases unmatched. CDR3 in amino acids: CASSRLDRAGYTF. CDR3 nucleotides: TGTGCCAGCAGCCGCTTGGACAGGGCTGGCTACACCTTC.

V gene TRBV3-1 (or the pseudogene TRBV3-2) combines with J gene TRBJ1-2; unclear D gene. The V end was cut by 3 bases, the J end by 6 bases, with 5 bases between. The germline V gene encodes CDR1 LGHDT and CDR2 YNNKEL (reference sequence). The CDR3 loop spans 11 amino acids. CDR3 sequence (DNA): TGTGCCAGCAGCCACCTCCATGGCTACACCTTC. This gives the protein CASSHLHGYTF.

The chain uses TRBV11-2 and TRBJ1-4; D not certain. Looked up from germline, CDR1 is SGHAT and CDR2 is FQNNGV. V was pared by 2 bases and J by 8 bases, with 21 bases between. The CDR3 has 17 amino acids. The CDR3 nucleotides read TGTGCCAGCAGCTTACGATTTACTGGAGCCCTTGGGGAAAAACTGTTTTTT. It yields the protein CASSLRFTGALGEKLFF.

The chain employs TRBV30 and TRBJ2-3; 10 nucleotides align to TRBD1. The ends lost 2 bases at V and 0 bases at J; junction bases unmatched: 5. Germline CDR1 reads GTSNPN; CDR2 reads SVGIG (reference sequence). The CDR3 consists of 16 residues. The CDR3 nucleotides read TGTGCCTGGAGTACACGGGACAGGGGCAGCACAGATACGCAGTATTTT. Protein product: CAWSTRDRGSTDTQYF.

The count of this clone is one. V and J are TRBV7-3 and TRBJ1-1; D is unclear. Germline V lookup: CDR1 SGHTA, CDR2 FQGTGA. The CDR3 sequence is 13 residues long. Trimming left V 5 bases short and J 1 base short, with 8 bases between. CDR3 DNA sequence: TGTGCCAGCAGCCTACAGTCGAACACTGAAGCTTTCTTT. Protein product: CASSLQSNTEAFF.

The rearrangement joins TRBV7-6 to TRBJ2-2; 7 positions agree with TRBD1. Germline CDR1 reads SGHVS; CDR2 reads FNYEAQ. The CDR3 consists of 17 residues. The ends lost 1 base at V and 2 bases at J; junction bases unmatched: 7. CDR3 bases: TGTGCCAGCAGCTTAGGATGGTCAGGGGGAAACACCGGGGAGCTGTTTTTT. This translates into CASSLGWSGGNTGELFF. Variable domain in full (rest from reference TRBV7-6 and TRBJ2-2): GAGVSQSPRYKVTKRGQDVALRCDPISGHVSLYWYRQALGQGPEFLTYFNYEAQQDKSGLPNDRFSAERPEGSISTLTIQRTEQRDSAMYRCASSLGWSGGNTGELFFGEGSRLTVL.

The V call is TRBV5-4, the J call TRBJ2-1, with 8 bases aligning to TRBD2. The CDR3 length is 15 residues. The V segment lost 4 bases and the J segment 5 bases; nucleotides outside the gene matches: 8. Looked up from germline, CDR1 is SGHNT and CDR2 is YYREEE (reference sequence). The DNA of the CDR3 is TGTGCCAGCAGCCCGGGCGGGGGGTCCCACAATGAGCAGTTCTTC. It is translated as CASSPGGGSHNEQFF.

This sequence joins TRBV9 and TRBJ1-4, with 7 bases identical to TRBD1. This CDR3 region has 15 residues. The V segment lost 4 bases and the J segment 8 bases; nucleotides outside the gene matches: 11. Germline V lookup: CDR1 SGDLS, CDR2 YYNGEE. As DNA, the CDR3 is TGTGCCAGCAGCAAACAGGGGTCCCTTGGGGAAAAACTGTTTTTT. This translates into CASSKQGSLGEKLFF.

The chain uses TRBV9 and TRBJ1-6; D unclear. Germline V lookup: CDR1 SGDLS, CDR2 YYNGEE. The V gene lost 0 bases and the J gene lost 8 bases, with 9 bases spanning the gap. The CDR3 is 14 amino acids. The CDR3 sequence: CASSVAGRDSPLHF. The CDR3 nucleotides are TGTGCCAGCAGCGTAGCTGGGAGGGATTCACCCCTCCACTTT.

The chain employs TRBV11-2 and TRBJ2-3; D gene uncertain. Trimming took 3 bases from V and 0 from J, leaving 16 bases between them. Germline CDR1 SGHAT, CDR2 FQNNGV. This CDR3 has 17 amino acids. The CDR3 spells CASSFSAILTSTDTQYF. CDR3 DNA sequence: TGTGCCAGCAGCTTCAGCGCTATATTAACTAGCACAGATACGCAGTATTTT.

The J gene is TRBJ2-7, the V gene TRBV27; 8 bases align to TRBD1. Germline CDR1 MNHEY, CDR2 SMNVEV (reference sequence). The V gene end was trimmed by 6 bases and the J gene end by 13 bases; junction bases not matched to a gene: 17. The CDR3 sequence is 14 residues long. CDR3: CASRFLSGQDPPYF. CDR3 in DNA: TGTGCCAGCAGGTTCTTATCGGGACAGGACCCACCCTACTTC.

The V and J genes are TRBV21-1 and TRBJ2-7; the DNA was not compared with TRBD2, the D call given in the table. TRBV21-1 is listed as a pseudogene. The CDR3 totals 14 residues. The CDR3 loop is CASSKGGSPSEQYF. The CDR3 bases are TGTGCCAGCAGCAAAGGTGGGTCCCCTAGCGAGCAGTACTTC.

V gene TRBV29-1 combines with J gene TRBJ1-2, with TRBD1 as a possible D gene (6 bases). Trimming stripped 3 bases from V and 3 bases from J, with 14 bases between. CDR1 and CDR2 (germline): SQVTM, ANQGSEA. CDR3 length: 14 amino acids. The DNA for the CDR3 is TGCAGCGTTGATTCGGGGGGCTTCGACTATGGCTACACCTTC. It codes for CSVDSGGFDYGYTF.

The genes are TRBV2 and TRBJ2-5; 9 nucleotides match TRBD1. J gave up 5 bases and V 7 bases, and 8 bases lay outside the gene matches. Germline CDR1 SNHLY, CDR2 FYNNEI. The CDR3 runs 14 residues. The CDR3 DNA is TGTGCCAGCACACCCCTCGGGACAGGGGAGACCCAGTACTTC. This sequence encodes CASTPLGTGETQYF.

V and J are TRBV12-3 or TRBV12-4 and TRBJ2-7; 8 bases fit TRBD1. The CDR3 is made up of 13 amino acids. V shed 4 bases, J shed 3 bases, and the junction held 2 bases outside the gene matches. In DNA, the CDR3 is TGTGCCAGCAGTTCAGGGGGCGGCTACGAGCAGTACTTC. Encoded protein: CASSSGGGYEQYF.

The chain uses TRBV19 and TRBJ1-5; 9 nucleotides line up with TRBD1. After removal of 5 bases from V and 0 bases from J, the junction contained 11 bases not matched to a gene. This CDR3 contains 18 residues. CDR1 and CDR2 from the germline V gene are LNHDA and SQIVND (reference sequence). The CDR3 loop reads CASSSFMGTGYSNQPQHF. The DNA for the CDR3 is TGTGCCAGTAGTTCCTTTATGGGGACAGGGTATAGCAATCAGCCCCAGCATTTT.

The chain is built from TRBV20-1 and TRBJ1-4; TRBD1 aligns across 9 bases. The CDR3 totals 14 residues. CDR1 is DFQATT and CDR2 is SNEGSKA in the germline V gene (reference sequence). Trimming took 4 bases from V and 8 from J; bases not matched to a gene: 8. CDR3 sequence: CSAIEHRGREKLFF. The CDR3 coding sequence is TGCAGTGCTATTGAGCACAGGGGGCGAGAAAAACTGTTTTTT.

This rearrangement joins TRBV27 to TRBJ1-6; a possible D gene is TRBD1 (5 bases). The CDR3 is 19 residues long. Trimming took off 5 bases at V and 0 bases at J, with 20 bases between the two ends. Germline CDR1 and CDR2: MNHEY and SMNVEV (reference sequence). The CDR3 DNA is TGTGCCAGCAGTCCTCGACAGTTTCGCGCGAGCTCCTATAATTCACCCCTCCACTTT. Its protein is CASSPRQFRASSYNSPLHF.

The chain employs TRBV7-8 and TRBJ2-1, with a possible D match to TRBD2 (6 bases). Per the germline V gene, CDR1 is SGHVS and CDR2 is FQNEAQ. The V and J ends lost 1 base and 0 bases respectively, with 13 bases between them. CDR3 length: 17 residues. In DNA, the CDR3 is TGTGCCAGCAGCTTAGTAGATCAAGCGGGCTCCTACAATGAGCAGTTCTTC. Translation gives CASSLVDQAGSYNEQFF.

This chain joins TRBV28 and TRBJ1-5; no clear D gene. V was cut by 6 bases and J by 0 bases, with 12 bases left in between. This CDR3 comprises 15 residues. In germline, CDR1 is MDHEN, CDR2 SYDVKM. CDR3 DNA sequence: TGTGCCAGCAGCCTCCCACGGTATAGCAATCAGCCCCAGCATTTT. Amino acid sequence: CASSLPRYSNQPQHF.

The genes are TRBV19 and TRBJ1-3; tentative D call: TRBD1 (6 bases). CDR3 length: 18 residues. The V and J ends lost 2 bases and 0 bases respectively, with 17 bases between them. Germline loops: CDR1 LNHDA, CDR2 SQIVND (reference sequence). The CDR3 here is CASSITRRQAFSGNTIYF. CDR3 coding DNA: TGTGCCAGTAGTATAACACGGAGACAGGCTTTCTCTGGAAACACCATATATTTT.

This chain links TRBV5-1 with TRBJ1-5; 8 bases align to TRBD1. The CDR3 is made up of 15 amino acids. Germline trimming cut 4 bases from V and 7 bases from J; bases unmatched to any gene: 10. The germline V gene has CDR1 SGHRS and CDR2 YFSETQ. The CDR3 sequence: CASSPGQGRGQPQHF. The DNA for the CDR3 is TGCGCCAGCAGCCCTGGACAGGGAAGGGGCCAGCCCCAGCATTTT.